Below, 8 T cell receptor beta chains from the same sample are listed, as sequenced in a study of T cell clonality in common variable immunodeficiency. Measured with immunoSEQ multiplex PCR; TCRdb has only the in-frame clones, and not every one. The table lists fewer than 75,000 clones, with no singletons. The sequencing sample was made of peripheral blood mononuclear cells. All receptors come from a person aged 18 to 75 in good health.

This clone was seen repeatedly, ten times or more. The read ends 3 residues before the CDR3 terminus; that terminus is restored from the germline J gene. This sequence joins TRBV29-1 and TRBJ2-1, with 10 bases matching TRBD2. Germline V gene sequence: CDR1 SQVTM, CDR2 ANQGSEA. The CDR3 runs to 15 residues. CDR3 loop: CSTPRTSGTRNEQFF. CDR3 DNA (partial): TGCAGTACCCCCCGGACTAGCGGAACAAGAAATGAG.

Many counts were recorded for this clone. The CDR3 end falls 3 residues outside the read, so it is completed with the germline J gene. This rearrangement joins TRBV7-3 to TRBJ2-2; D unclear. The CDR3 has 14 residues. The germline V gene has CDR1 SGHTA and CDR2 FQGTGA. With 0 bases removed from V and 6 bases from J, the gap between germline ends came to 8 bases. CDR3 bases read: TGTGCCAGCAGCTTAACGGGTGCGGCCGGGGAG. It encodes CASSLTGAAGE. The CDR3, in full, reads CASSLTGAAGELFF. Filled out from reference TRBV7-3 and TRBJ2-2, the complete variable domain reads GAGVSQTPSNKVTEKGKYVELRCDPISGHTALYWYRQSLGQGPEFLIYFQGTGAADDSGLPNDRFFAVRPEGSVSTLKIQRTERGDSAVYLCASSLTGAAGELFFGEGSRLTVL.

This clone was observed at least ten times. Read data end 3 residues before the CDR3 end; the end is taken from the germline J gene. The rearrangement uses TRBV7-2 and TRBJ1-5, with TRBD1 matching 7 bases. CDR1 is SGHTA, CDR2 FQGNSA, per germline. The CDR3 has 15 residues. Trimming cost V 5 bases and J 4 bases; bases outside gene matches: 8. The CDR3 protein is CASSPGRGVNQPQHF. The CDR3 DNA, read in part, is TGTGCCAGCAGCCCAGGCAGGGGGGTGAATCAGCCC. Full variable domain (rest looked up from reference TRBV7-2 and TRBJ1-5): GAGVSQSPSNKVTEKGKDVELRCDPISGHTALYWYRQSLGQGLEFLIYFQGNSAPDKSGLPSDRFSAERTGGSVSTLTIQRTQQEDSAVYLCASSPGRGVNQPQHFGDGTRLSIL.

To note about this clone: The read gets to within 3 residues of the CDR3 end, and the germline J gene fills in the rest. The rearrangement uses TRBV2 and TRBJ1-5, with TRBD1 identical over 9 bases. Unmatched junction bases numbered 7, after V lost 6 bases and J lost 4 bases. CDR3 length equals 15 residues. From germline, CDR1 is SNHLY and CDR2 FYNNEI. The sequenced part of the CDR3 DNA is TGTGCCAGCAGAGAGGACAGGGGCGGTAATCAGCCC. Translation gives CASREDRGGNQP. In full, the CDR3 reads CASREDRGGNQPQHF.

This clone appeared many times. Incomplete CDR3 DNA: TGTGCCAGCAGCTTTGGCGGTCCCACAGAGACC. Translating gives CASSFGGPTET. The full CDR3 protein reads CASSFGGPTETQYF. This sequence joins TRBV7-9 and TRBJ2-5; the D is unclear. The read terminates 3 residues ahead of where the CDR3 ends, so the germline J gene completes it. From germline, CDR1 is SEHNR and CDR2 FQNEAQ (reference sequence). Trimming stripped 3 bases from V and 4 bases from J, with 12 bases between. CDR3 length: 14 amino acids.

This clone was recorded at least ten times. The read stops 3 residues short of the end of the CDR3; the missing end is completed from the germline J gene. This sequence joins TRBV10-1 and TRBJ1-6; tentatively, D is TRBD1 (6 bases). Germline CDR1 is WNHNN and CDR2 is SYGVQD (reference sequence). Trimming cost V 1 base and J 11 bases, with 12 bases left between them. This CDR3 is built from 14 residues. Incomplete CDR3 DNA: TGCGCCAGCAGTGAGTTTGACAGGCAGACACCC. It translates to CASSEFDRQTP. The entire CDR3 sequence reads CASSEFDRQTPLHF.

This clone was picked up many times. From the germline J gene comes the end of the CDR3, since the read stops 3 residues before it. The chain recombines TRBV7-2 with TRBJ2-3, with D possibly matching TRBD2 (6 bases). CDR3 size: 13 residues. The germline V gene encodes CDR1 SGHTA and CDR2 FQGNSA. V gave up 10 bases and J gave up 2 bases, with 13 bases separating them. This chain's CDR3 is CATGLVITDTQYF. CDR3 DNA (partial): TGTGCCACGGGACTGGTAATCACAGATACG.

This clone showed up many times. The read is 3 residues too short to cover the CDR3 end, so that end is filled in from the germline J gene. The chain joins TRBV28 to TRBJ2-2; D possibly matches TRBD1 or TRBD2 (6 bases each). This CDR3 region has 14 residues. With 6 bases removed from V and 1 base from J, the gap between germline ends came to 9 bases. CDR1 is MDHEN and CDR2 is SYDVKM in the germline V gene. This chain's CDR3 is CASREGQNTGELFF. Partial CDR3 DNA: TGTGCCAGCAGGGAGGGACAGAACACCGGGGAG.